This is a list of T cell receptor beta chains from one sample in a study of blood T cell repertoires in COVID-19. Assay: immunoSEQ multiplex PCR; the TCRdb copy retains only in-frame clones and omits some. The sample yields 99,000 or so clones, around four fifths seen once. Sequenced material: peripheral blood. These receptors were obtained from a woman in her 70s with acute or convalescent COVID-19. CDR3s include the opening cysteine and the closing phenylalanine or tryptophan. The D gene is left open where the match is weak. Some rows have no size entry. The others give once, few or many, or a class for an expanded clone.

TRBV28	TRBD1	TRBJ1-6	few	TGTGCCAGCAGTCTACAACAGGGGAATTATTCACCCCTCCACTTT	CASSLQQGNYSPLHF
TRBV7-2	NA	TRBJ1-1	NA	TGTGCCAGCAGCTTAGGGGCAGCCCAGAACACTGAAGCTTTCTTT	CASSLGAAQNTEAFF
TRBV11-2	TRBD1	TRBJ2-7	NA	TGTGCCAGCAGCTTACACGGACAGGTGGCCTACGAGCAGTACTTC	CASSLHGQVAYEQYF
TRBV27	TRBD1	TRBJ2-3	NA	TGTGCCAGCCGCCGCCGAGACAGGGGGACAGATACGCAGTATTTT	CASRRRDRGTDTQYF
TRBV7-2	NA	TRBJ2-1	few	TGTGCCAGCAGCTTAGGTCCAGGGGCTATGGGTGAGCAGTTCTTC	CASSLGPGAMGEQFF
TRBV4-1	NA	TRBJ1-2	NA	TGCGCCAGCTCCCCCCAGGGGACGGCAGCTAACTATGGCTACACCTTC	CASSPQGTAANYGYTF
TRBV12-3/TRBV12-4	NA	TRBJ1-2	few	TGTGCCAGCAGCCCAAAGGGGCTCTATGGCTACACCTTC	CASSPKGLYGYTF
TRBV5-1	TRBD1	TRBJ2-2	NA	TGCGCCAGCAGCTTAAACAGGGGGCAAGCCGGGGAGCTGTTTTTT	CASSLNRGQAGELFF
TRBV28	TRBD1	TRBJ1-1	NA	TGTGCCAGCAGTATCATGACAGGGGGTATGGCTGAAGCTTTCTTT	CASSIMTGGMAEAFF
TRBV3-1/TRBV3-2	TRBD1	TRBJ1-5	NA	TGTGCCAGCAGCTGGGACAGCTCCAATCAGCCCCAGCATTTT	CASSWDSSNQPQHF
TRBV28	TRBD1	TRBJ2-5	once	TGTGCCAGCCAGACAGGGGGCCGGGAGACCCAGTACTTC	CASQTGGRETQYF
TRBV29-1	TRBD1	TRBJ2-2	NA	TGCAGCGGTCGACAGGGTAGGGCCGGGGAGCTGTTTTTT	CSGRQGRAGELFF
TRBV11-2	NA	TRBJ1-4	once	TGTGCCAGCAGCCCAGTGGGCCGGGAAAAACTGTTTTTT	CASSPVGREKLFF
TRBV19	NA	TRBJ1-3	NA	TGTGCCACCCGATACCGGGACACCGGAAACACCATATATTTT	CATRYRDTGNTIYF
TRBV19	TRBD1	TRBJ1-5	NA	TGTGCCAGTAGTAGGGGCAGGGGGCTGTGGGCCCAGCATTTT	CASSRGRGLWAQHF
TRBV29-1	NA	TRBJ2-3	NA	TGCAGCTCTAGGGCCGGGGAGCCCGGCACAGATACGCAGTATTTT	CSSRAGEPGTDTQYF
TRBV6-5	NA	TRBJ2-1	NA	TGTGCCAGCAGTTATGGAGGGATGAGTGAACAGTTCTTC	CASSYGGMSEQFF
TRBV18	TRBD1	TRBJ1-1	NA	TGTGCCAGCTCACCAAAGGGACAGGCGAACACTGAAGCTTTCTTT	CASSPKGQANTEAFF
TRBV3-1/TRBV3-2	NA	TRBJ1-2	NA	TGTGCCAGCAGCCAAGGCCAGGGAGGTACTGCCTATGGCTACACCTTC	CASSQGQGGTAYGYTF
TRBV4-1	TRBD2	TRBJ2-3	NA	TGCGCCAGCAGCCAAGATCCGGCGGGGGGGTCCAGCACAGATACGCAGTATTTT	CASSQDPAGGSSTDTQYF
TRBV18	NA	TRBJ1-4	NA	TGTGCCAGCTCACCCCAGGGCCAAACTAATGAAAAACTGTTTTTT	CASSPQGQTNEKLFF
TRBV30	NA	TRBJ1-4	NA	TGTGCCTGGAGTGGGGCGTTTAATGAAAAACTGTTTTTT	CAWSGAFNEKLFF
TRBV5-6	TRBD2	TRBJ2-7	NA	TGTGCCAGCAGCTTGGGACTAGCCAACGAGCAGTACTTC	CASSLGLANEQYF
TRBV9	NA	TRBJ1-1	NA	TGTGCCAGCAGCGTCCAGACAGCCACTGAAGCTTTCTTT	CASSVQTATEAFF
TRBV19	TRBD1	TRBJ1-5	NA	TGTGCCAGTAGCCTCGGACAGGGGAATCAGCCCCAGCATTTT	CASSLGQGNQPQHF
TRBV7-9	TRBD1	TRBJ2-7	NA	TGTGCCAGCAGCCAAGCCACAGGGGGATACGAGCAGTACTTC	CASSQATGGYEQYF
TRBV7-2	NA	TRBJ1-1	NA	TGTGCCAGCAGCTTAGCGGGGGGTCCGAACACTGAAGCTTTCTTT	CASSLAGGPNTEAFF
TRBV25-1	TRBD1	TRBJ1-5	NA	TGTGCCAGCAGTGGGACAGGGGATCAGCCCCAGCATTTT	CASSGTGDQPQHF
TRBV30	NA	TRBJ1-1	NA	TGTGCCTGGAGAACCACCGACCGCGGATCGAACACTGAAGCTTTCTTT	CAWRTTDRGSNTEAFF